These 29 T cell receptor beta chains originate from one sample sequenced in a study of blood T cell repertoires in COVID-19. Produced via immunoSEQ multiplex PCR; TCRdb's table is partial and in-frame only. Among about 180,000 clones listed, 86% were seen once. Sequencing was carried out using PBMCs or T cells enriched from blood (not recorded which). These receptors were taken from a woman aged 25 to 39 who had recovered from COVID-19.

The CDR3 nucleotides read TGTGCCAGCAGCTACAGGGTCACCGGGGAGCTGTTTTTT. Protein sequence: CASSYRVTGELFF. The gene calls are TRBV7-9 and TRBJ2-2, with TRBD1 as a possible D gene (6 bases). The V end lost 4 bases, the J end lost 4 bases, and 7 bases lay between the germline ends. The V gene's germline CDR1 is SEHNR and CDR2 FQNEAQ (reference sequence). This CDR3 is 13 amino acids long. The full variable domain, its missing parts supplied by reference TRBV7-9 and TRBJ2-2, is DTGVSQNPRHKITKRGQNVTFRCDPISEHNRLYWYRQTLGQGPEFLTYFQNEAQLEKSRLLSDRFSAERPKGSFSTLEIQRTEQGDSAMYLCASSYRVTGELFFGEGSRLTVL.

This clone was counted between two and nine times. The chain employs TRBV10-3 and TRBJ1-6; tentative D call: TRBD1 (6 bases). Germline-derived CDR1 and CDR2 are ENHRY and SYGVKD. This CDR3 has 16 residues. The V and J ends lost 0 bases and 7 bases respectively, with 13 bases between them. CDR3 sequence: CAISESRQGTNSPLHF. The CDR3 DNA reads as TGTGCCATCAGTGAGTCCCGGCAGGGGACAAATTCACCCCTCCACTTT.

The chain couples TRBV5-1 to TRBJ1-1, with TRBD1 identical over 8 bases. This CDR3 is 16 amino acids long. CDR1 is SGHRS, CDR2 YFSETQ, per germline. V was clipped by 0 bases and J by 2 bases; unmatched bases: 6. The CDR3 sequence: CASSLGIGQGNTEAFF. DNA of the CDR3: TGCGCCAGCAGCTTGGGTATCGGACAGGGCAACACTGAAGCTTTCTTT.

The V and J genes are TRBV9 and TRBJ2-7; the match to TRBD2 covers 7 bases. V lost 3 bases, J lost 3 bases, and 6 bases stayed unmatched. This CDR3 is built from 14 residues. CDR1 and CDR2 (germline): SGDLS, YYNGEE. CDR3 bases: TGTGCCAGCAGCGCCTGGGGACTAAACTACGAGCAGTACTTC. This gives the protein CASSAWGLNYEQYF.

This chain uses TRBV29-1 with TRBJ2-7, with a tentative D call TRBD1 (5 bases). The V gene's germline CDR1 is SQVTM and CDR2 ANQGSEA. Trimming took 4 bases from V and 4 from J, leaving 14 bases between them. CDR3 length: 13 amino acids. The CDR3: CSVGQGRVYEQYF. The CDR3 DNA sequence: TGCAGCGTTGGTCAGGGTAGGGTGTACGAGCAGTACTTC.

This sequence joins TRBV11-3 and TRBJ2-7; 7 bases are a match to TRBD1. The germline CDR1 and CDR2 sequences are SGHNT and YENEEA. CDR3 size: 13 residues. The trim removed 5 bases at V and 4 bases at J, leaving 5 bases unmatched. The CDR3 nucleotides read TGTGCCAGCAGCCCTGGGGACAGATACGAGCAGTACTTC. This codes for CASSPGDRYEQYF. Together with reference TRBV11-3 and TRBJ2-7, the CDR3 gives the full variable domain: EAGVVQSPRYKIIEKKQPVAFWCNPISGHNTLYWYLQNLGQGPELLIRYENEEAVDDSQLPKDRFSAERLKGVDSTLKIQPAELGDSAVYLCASSPGDRYEQYFGPGTRLTVT.

The chain joins TRBV13 to TRBJ2-5, with a weak D call TRBD2 (6 bases). Trimming took 5 bases from V and 1 from J, leaving 11 bases between them. This CDR3 has 14 amino acids. The germline gives CDR1 PRHDT, CDR2 FYEKMQ (reference sequence). The CDR3 DNA follows: TGTGCCAGCAGCCCTCGGGACTCCCAAGAGACCCAGTACTTC. Translation gives CASSPRDSQETQYF.

The rearrangement uses TRBV5-1 and TRBJ2-7, with D possibly being TRBD1 (6 bases). Germline CDR1 is SGHRS and CDR2 is YFSETQ. V lost 4 bases, J lost 0 bases, and 14 bases lay in between. The length of the CDR3 is 15 residues. The CDR3 DNA is TGCGCCAGCAGCCCCGGGACAACCCGCTCCTACGAGCAGTACTTC. Translating gives CASSPGTTRSYEQYF.

This sequence joins TRBV7-9 and TRBJ2-7; TRBD1 matches at 10 bases. Germline assignment: CDR1 SEHNR and CDR2 FQNEAQ (reference sequence). This CDR3 has 15 residues. V lost 1 base, J lost 3 bases, and 3 bases stayed unmatched. The CDR3 sequence is CASSLGGDRGYEQYF. DNA for the CDR3: TGTGCCAGCAGCTTAGGAGGGGACAGGGGCTACGAGCAGTACTTC.

In DNA form, the CDR3 reads TGTGCCAGCACCGGACAGGCACTGATCTCCTACAATGAGCAGTTCTTC. Amino acid sequence: CASTGQALISYNEQFF. The genes are TRBV2 and TRBJ2-1; TRBD1 matches 7 bases. With V trimmed by 7 bases and J by 0 bases, 9 bases remained unmatched. The CDR3 contains 16 residues. Germline-derived CDR1 and CDR2 are SNHLY and FYNNEI.

CDR3 nucleotide sequence: TGTGCCAGCAGCACTGGCGGAAAGGCCTACGAGCAGTACTTC. Translated: CASSTGGKAYEQYF. V and J are TRBV21-1 and TRBJ2-7; TRBD2 is the table's D call and was not checked against the DNA. TRBV21-1 is termed a pseudogene. The CDR3 contains 14 residues.

In its sample, this clone was seen once. The rearrangement joins TRBV19 to TRBJ2-7; 9 bases agree with TRBD1. There are 16 residues in the CDR3. The V gene's germline CDR1 is LNHDA and CDR2 SQIVND (reference sequence). J was trimmed by 5 bases and V by 5 bases; bases with no gene match: 13. CDR3 region: CASSSHRGPQADEQYF. The CDR3 region has the DNA TGTGCCAGTAGTTCCCACAGGGGGCCCCAGGCGGACGAGCAGTACTTC.

The chain has TRBV7-9 and TRBJ2-6; no firm D call. The ends were cut back, 4 bases at V and 1 base at J, with 14 bases in the middle. CDR3 length equals 17 residues. Per germline, CDR1 SEHNR and CDR2 FQNEAQ (reference sequence). CDR3 loop: CASSSTNKVSGANVLTF. DNA for the CDR3: TGTGCCAGCAGCTCCACTAATAAGGTTTCTGGGGCCAACGTCCTGACTTTC.

The rearrangement joins TRBV6-5 to TRBJ2-3; maybe TRBD1 (6 bases). Germline V gene sequence: CDR1 MNHEY, CDR2 SVGAGI. CDR3 length: 15 residues. V lost 2 bases to trimming and J lost 2 bases, with 11 bases between them. The CDR3 protein is CASSYNGQTTDTQYF. In DNA, the CDR3 is TGTGCCAGCAGTTACAACGGACAGACCACAGATACGCAGTATTTT.

J is TRBJ1-5 and V is TRBV19; the match to TRBD1 covers 8 bases. The germline V gene encodes CDR1 LNHDA and CDR2 SQIVND (reference sequence). The CDR3 is 14 residues long. J lost 5 bases, V lost 4 bases, and 4 bases had no gene match. The CDR3 coding sequence is TGTGCCAGTAGTACCACAGGGGGGGATCAGCCCCAGCATTTT. Translated: CASSTTGGDQPQHF.

A word on this clone: The germline gene is not matched at one end of the junction; a read error may be the cause. V and J are TRBV9 and TRBJ2-5; D gene ambiguous. The CDR3 spans 15 residues. CDR1 and CDR2 (germline): SGDLS, YYNGEE. The CDR3 reads CASSVGASNQETQYF. The CDR3 coding sequence is TGTGCCAGCAGCGTAGGGGCGTCAAACCAGGAGACCCAGTACTTC.

The chain combines TRBV7-9 with TRBJ2-3; 15 nucleotides line up with TRBD2. This CDR3 has 17 residues. Germline V gives CDR1 SEHNR, CDR2 FQNEAQ (reference sequence). V was pared by 5 bases and J by 1 base, with 4 bases of the junction left unmatched. As DNA, the CDR3 is TGTGCCAGCAGCCGGGGACTAGCGGGAGGTGGCACAGATACGCAGTATTTT. Translation gives CASSRGLAGGGTDTQYF.

The genes are TRBV7-8 and TRBJ2-2; 7 nucleotides align to TRBD1. V gave up 0 bases and J gave up 4 bases; unmatched junction bases: 5. The germline V gene has CDR1 SGHVS and CDR2 FQNEAQ. The length of the CDR3 is 16 residues. This chain's CDR3 is CASSLAGQVLTGELFF. DNA of the CDR3: TGTGCCAGCAGCTTAGCCGGACAGGTTCTCACCGGGGAGCTGTTTTTT.

The V call is TRBV19, the J call TRBJ2-2; D perhaps matches TRBD1 (6 bases). The CDR3 covers 13 residues. Deletions cut 9 bases from V and 2 bases from J, with 10 bases between. Germline V gives CDR1 LNHDA, CDR2 SQIVND (reference sequence). CDR3 in DNA: TGTGCCAGCCGGGACAAAAACACCGGGGAGCTGTTTTTT. Translating gives CASRDKNTGELFF.

The rearrangement joins TRBV5-6 to TRBJ1-2; 11 nucleotides line up with TRBD1. J gave up 5 bases and V 4 bases, and 7 bases lay outside the gene matches. The CDR3 covers 15 residues. CDR1 is SGHDT and CDR2 is YYEEEE in the germline V gene. The CDR3 region is CASSEWTGGEYGYTF. CDR3 coding DNA: TGTGCCAGCAGCGAATGGACAGGGGGCGAATATGGCTACACCTTC.

The genes are TRBV18 and TRBJ2-7; TRBD2 agrees at 7 bases. The V gene's germline CDR1 is KGHSH and CDR2 LQKENI. After removal of 2 bases from V and 1 base from J, the junction contained 2 bases not matched to a gene. The CDR3 runs 14 residues. In nucleotides, the CDR3 is TGTGCCAGCTCACCAGCGGGAGAATCCTACGAGCAGTACTTC. Translated, it gives CASSPAGESYEQYF.

The rearrangement links TRBV24-1 to TRBJ2-3; the D is unclear. This CDR3 contains 15 residues. The V end was cut by 4 bases, the J end by 4 bases, with 14 bases between. Germline V gene data show CDR1 as KGHDR and CDR2 as SFDVKD. The CDR3 DNA sequence: TGTGCCACCAGTGAACGTACCTCGGCGGCAGATACGCAGTATTTT. Translation: CATSERTSAADTQYF.

V usage is TRBV6-6 and J usage is TRBJ2-5; 8 bases line up with TRBD1. Per the germline V gene, CDR1 is MNHNY and CDR2 is SVGAGI (reference sequence). CDR3 length: 15 residues. V lost 6 bases to trimming and J lost 3 bases; unmatched junction nucleotides: 9. CDR3 amino acids: CASSPRTGTKETQYF. Written as DNA, the CDR3 is TGTGCCAGCAGCCCGCGGACAGGGACGAAAGAGACCCAGTACTTC.

The V call is TRBV4-1, the J call TRBJ2-7; a possible D gene is TRBD2 (5 bases). The CDR3 is made up of 15 amino acids. V lost 1 base and J 0 bases, leaving 10 bases between the germline ends. CDR1 is MGHRA and CDR2 is YSYEKL in the germline V gene. Here the CDR3 reads CASSQAASSSYEQYF. In DNA form, the CDR3 reads TGCGCCAGCAGCCAAGCGGCTAGCAGCTCCTACGAGCAGTACTTC.

The rearrangement uses TRBV2 and TRBJ2-5, with D possibly TRBD1 on 5 matching bases. Germline CDR1 and CDR2: SNHLY and FYNNEI. The V end was cut by 8 bases, the J end by 2 bases, with 15 bases between. The CDR3 has 14 amino acids. CDR3 protein: CASRSRTSQETQYF. CDR3 DNA sequence: TGTGCCAGCCGATCCCGGACAAGTCAAGAGACCCAGTACTTC. The whole variable domain, remainder taken from reference TRBV2 and TRBJ2-5, is EPEVTQTPSHQVTQMGQEVILRCVPISNHLYFYWYRQILGQKVEFLVSFYNNEISEKSEIFDDQFSVERPDGSNFTLKIRSTKLEDSAMYFCASRSRTSQETQYFGPGTRLLVL.

The rearrangement links TRBV6-1 to TRBJ2-1; a possible D gene is TRBD1 (7 bases). Germline V gene data show CDR1 as MNHNS and CDR2 as SASEGT. V was clipped by 2 bases and J by 7 bases, with 21 bases between them. This CDR3 spans 17 amino acids. The CDR3 loop reads CASSELGGTGVRNEQFF. CDR3 DNA: TGTGCCAGCAGTGAACTCGGGGGAACAGGGGTTCGGAATGAGCAGTTCTTC.

Many counts were recorded for this clone. The chain carries TRBV6-5 and TRBJ1-1, with TRBD1 matching 8 bases. The CDR3 totals 13 residues. CDR1 MNHEY and CDR2 SVGAGI come from the germline V gene. Trimming took 7 bases from V and 4 from J; bases not matched to a gene: 5. As DNA, the CDR3 is TGTGCCAGCATCTATGGACAGGGCACTGAAGCTTTCTTT. Its translation: CASIYGQGTEAFF.

The chain employs TRBV12-3 or TRBV12-4 and TRBJ2-1, with 9 bases fitting TRBD1. The CDR3 is 13 residues long. V gave up 6 bases and J gave up 7 bases; unmatched junction bases: 4. This CDR3 reads CASRTGGMNEQFF. The CDR3 DNA is TGTGCCAGCAGAACAGGGGGCATGAATGAGCAGTTCTTC.

The rearrangement uses TRBV7-2 and TRBJ1-5; no clear D gene. CDR3 length: 13 amino acids. V was pared by 7 bases and J by 9 bases, with 16 bases between. From germline, CDR1 is SGHTA and CDR2 FQGNSA. CDR3 nucleotides: TGTGCCAGCACTAATACTGTTGGTAGGCCCCAGCATTTT. Its protein product is CASTNTVGRPQHF.